The 26 T cell receptor beta chains reported below all come from one sample, sequenced in a study of graft-versus-host responses after intestinal transplantation. These TCRs' antigens remain unknown. Assay: immunoSEQ multiplex PCR; the TCRdb copy retains only in-frame clones and omits some. The sample holds approximately 90,000 clones, 75% to 95% seen once. Source: unstimulated CD8+ T cells sorted from spleen or lymph node cells, taken before transplant. Receptors originate from a human donor who was the organ donor for an intestinal transplant.

V gene TRBV9 combines with J gene TRBJ1-2, with D tentatively TRBD1 (5 bases). The germline V gene has CDR1 SGDLS and CDR2 YYNGEE. Trimming removed 3 bases at V and 5 bases at J, with 17 bases between. The CDR3 is made up of 15 amino acids. CDR3 sequence reads: CASSAIVDSGYGYTF. Written as DNA, the CDR3 is TGTGCCAGCAGCGCGATCGTTGACAGCGGGTATGGCTACACCTTC.

The J gene is TRBJ1-2, the V gene TRBV10-3; 8 nucleotides agree with TRBD1. Germline CDR1 reads ENHRY; CDR2 reads SYGVKD. With V trimmed by 7 bases and J by 7 bases, 11 bases remained unmatched. This CDR3 is built from 14 residues. DNA for the CDR3: TGTGCCATCAAGTACCAGGGGGCCTTTGGTGGCTACACCTTC. This translates into CAIKYQGAFGGYTF.

The gene calls are TRBV21-1 and TRBJ2-3; the table gives TRBD1 as D, unverified against the DNA. TRBV21-1 has pseudogene status. The CDR3 loop spans 15 amino acids. This CDR3 is CASSHPGHITDTQYF. CDR3 nucleotides: TGTGCCAGCAGCCACCCAGGACACATCACAGATACGCAGTATTTT.

V usage is TRBV5-4 and J usage is TRBJ1-2; D gene uncertain. This CDR3 spans 13 amino acids. Germline V gene lookup returns CDR1 SGHNT and CDR2 YYREEE (reference sequence). The ends were cut back, 0 bases at V and 7 bases at J, with 10 bases in the middle. CDR3: CASSLGLAFGYTF. The CDR3 nucleotides read TGTGCCAGCAGCTTGGGGTTAGCTTTTGGCTACACCTTC.

The rearrangement joins TRBV2 to TRBJ1-4, with TRBD1 as a possible D gene (5 bases). CDR3 length: 14 amino acids. CDR1 and CDR2 from the germline V gene are SNHLY and FYNNEI. Trimming took off 3 bases at V and 4 bases at J, with 9 bases between the two ends. In DNA form, the CDR3 reads TGTGCCAGCAGTGAGGGACCGCTTAATGAAAAACTGTTTTTT. It is translated as CASSEGPLNEKLFF.

The chain is built from TRBV6-4 and TRBJ1-6, with 8 bases fitting TRBD1. The CDR3 has 13 residues. Germline CDR1 and CDR2: MRHNA and SNTAGT. The J segment lost 7 bases and the V segment lost 4 bases, leaving 0 bases of the junction unmatched. CDR3 DNA: TGTGCCAGCAGTGGGACAGGGAATTCACCCCTCCACTTT. Residues: CASSGTGNSPLHF.

The chain carries TRBV11-3 and TRBJ1-5; perhaps TRBD1 as D (5 bases). Trimming took 1 base from V and 9 from J, leaving 10 bases between them. CDR3 length equals 13 residues. CDR1 is SGHNT and CDR2 is YENEEA in the germline V gene. The CDR3 spells CASSLGWGLPQHF. As DNA, the CDR3 is TGTGCCAGCAGCTTAGGGTGGGGACTGCCCCAGCATTTT.

This clone was detected only once. V usage is TRBV19 and J usage is TRBJ1-1; no definite D call. V dropped 7 bases and J dropped 1 base, with 16 bases sitting between them. This CDR3 comprises 15 residues. Germline V gives CDR1 LNHDA, CDR2 SQIVND (reference sequence). CDR3 nucleotides: TGTGCCAGTAATTGGATGGGGATGGGGAACACTGAAGCTTTCTTT. Its translation: CASNWMGMGNTEAFF.

The chain joins TRBV27 to TRBJ2-1; 8 bases are shared with TRBD2. This CDR3 is built from 16 residues. Germline V gene data show CDR1 as MNHEY and CDR2 as SMNVEV (reference sequence). Trimming took 1 base from V and 5 from J; bases not matched to a gene: 7. In DNA, the CDR3 is TGTGCCAGCAGTTTATTAGCGGGACGAGAGAACAATGAGCAGTTCTTC. It encodes CASSLLAGRENNEQFF.

V is TRBV28 and J is TRBJ1-5; the D gene is possibly TRBD1 (6 bases). The CDR3 is 14 residues long. Germline CDR1 MDHEN, CDR2 SYDVKM. Between the trimmed V and J ends, which lost 6 bases and 1 base, there was a span of 10 bases. The CDR3 coding sequence is TGTGCCAGCAGCCGAGGGGGGAGCAATCAGCCCCAGCATTTT. Translating it yields CASSRGGSNQPQHF. Variable domain in full (rest from reference TRBV28 and TRBJ1-5): DVKVTQSSRYLVKRTGEKVFLECVQDMDHENMFWYRQDPGLGLRLIYFSYDVKMKEKGDIPEGYSVSREKKERFSLILESASTNQTSMYLCASSRGGSNQPQHFGDGTRLSIL.

The chain joins TRBV5-5 to TRBJ1-2; D is possibly TRBD1 (5 bases). Trimming took 0 bases from V and 6 from J, leaving 12 bases between them. Germline CDR1 reads SGHKS; CDR2 reads YYEKEE (reference sequence). The length of the CDR3 is 14 residues. Written as DNA, the CDR3 is TGTGCCAGCAGCTTGGAATTCAGGGCGGATGGCTACACCTTC. Its translation is CASSLEFRADGYTF.

J is TRBJ2-1 and V is TRBV14; 10 positions match TRBD2. The CDR3 spans 15 residues. The junction had 4 bases not matched to a gene; V was cut back by 4 bases and J by 4 bases. Germline CDR1 reads SGHDN; CDR2 reads FVKESK. The CDR3 nucleotides are TGTGCCAGCAGCCCCCGGACTAGCGGATACAATGAGCAGTTCTTC. As protein: CASSPRTSGYNEQFF.

The rearrangement uses TRBV7-2 and TRBJ2-2; no reliable D call. The CDR3 is 15 residues long. Germline-derived CDR1 and CDR2 are SGHTA and FQGNSA. V lost 1 base to trimming and J lost 7 bases, with 13 bases between them. CDR3 coding DNA: TGTGCCAGCAGCTTAGGCCCAGGCGCCGGCGGGGAGCTGTTTTTT. This sequence encodes CASSLGPGAGGELFF.

This clone was picked up one time. The gene calls are TRBV10-2 and TRBJ2-3, with 9 bases aligning to TRBD2. Unmatched junction bases numbered 5, after V lost 1 base and J lost 6 bases. Germline-derived CDR1 and CDR2 are WSHSY and SAAADI. CDR3 length: 15 amino acids. The CDR3 here is CASSELGLAIDTQYF. In DNA form, the CDR3 reads TGCGCCAGCAGTGAGTTGGGACTAGCTATCGATACGCAGTATTTT.

V and J are TRBV13 and TRBJ2-1; 8 nucleotides line up with TRBD1. V lost 0 bases and J lost 4; bases outside the gene matches: 5. The CDR3 contains 16 residues. The germline V gene has CDR1 PRHDT and CDR2 FYEKMQ (reference sequence). The CDR3 nucleotides are TGTGCCAGCAGCTTAGGCGAACAGGGGGAATACAATGAGCAGTTCTTC. Translated, it gives CASSLGEQGEYNEQFF.

The rearrangement joins TRBV7-8 to TRBJ2-7; D unclear. The germline V and J ends were trimmed by 0 bases and 0 bases, with 12 bases remaining between them. The CDR3 extends over 16 amino acids. Germline CDR1 and CDR2: SGHVS and FQNEAQ. The CDR3 loop is CASSLAPLPSSYEQYF. CDR3 nucleotide sequence: TGTGCCAGCAGCTTAGCTCCACTGCCGTCCTCCTACGAGCAGTACTTC.

This chain links TRBV6-5 with TRBJ1-2; D may be TRBD1 (6 bases). Germline V CDR1 and CDR2: MNHEY, SVGAGI. With 5 bases removed from V and 4 bases from J, the gap between germline ends came to 11 bases. This CDR3 has 13 residues. In DNA form, the CDR3 reads TGTGCCAGCAGTACAGGGTGGAGCTATGGCTACACCTTC. Translation: CASSTGWSYGYTF.

The CDR3 region is CASSVSSGPYNEQFF. DNA for the CDR3: TGTGCCAGCAGCGTGTCTAGCGGACCTTACAATGAGCAGTTCTTC. This rearrangement joins TRBV9 to TRBJ2-1, with TRBD2 matching 7 bases. CDR3 length: 15 residues. Germline values: CDR1 SGDLS, CDR2 YYNGEE. V gave up 2 bases and J gave up 4 bases; unmatched junction bases: 6.

The V gene is TRBV23-1, the J gene TRBJ2-5; 7 bases align to TRBD1. The DNA end lines up better with TRBJ2-7; the J call may be wrong. TRBV23-1 is recorded as an ORF, its role being uncertain. The length of the CDR3 is 15 residues. Here the CDR3 reads CASSHLPGTEYEQYF. The CDR3, as DNA: TGCGCCAGCAGTCATTTACCTGGGACAGAATACGAGCAGTACTTC.

The chain recombines TRBV6-5 with TRBJ1-2; 8 positions agree with TRBD1. The length of the CDR3 is 15 residues. Germline-derived CDR1 and CDR2 are MNHEY and SVGAGI. After removal of 0 bases from V and 11 bases from J, the junction contained 11 bases not matched to a gene. As DNA, the CDR3 is TGTGCCAGCAGTTACTCGACAGGGGCTACTATGGTGTACACCTTC. Protein sequence: CASSYSTGATMVYTF.

The rearrangement joins TRBV23-1 to TRBJ2-7; 7 bases are a match to TRBD1. TRBV23-1 is filed as an ORF, its function uncertain. The CDR3 loop spans 15 amino acids. V dropped 3 bases and J dropped 4; count of bases not matched to a gene: 9. The chain's CDR3 is CASSHLPGTEYEQYF. The CDR3 DNA reads as TGCGCCAGCAGTCATTTACCTGGGACAGAATACGAGCAGTACTTC.

The chain carries TRBV7-6 and TRBJ2-5; perhaps TRBD2 as D (5 bases). The CDR3 spans 15 residues. Germline V gene sequence: CDR1 SGHVS, CDR2 FNYEAQ. Deletions cut 0 bases from V and 2 bases from J, with 10 bases between. The CDR3 DNA reads as TGTGCCAGCAGCTTAGCAGGAGGTGGTCAAGAGACCCAGTACTTC. It specifies CASSLAGGGQETQYF.

V is TRBV5-4 and J is TRBJ2-1, with 7 positions matching TRBD1. Germline V CDR1 and CDR2: SGHNT, YYREEE (reference sequence). The CDR3 spans 13 residues. Trimming cost V 10 bases and J 6 bases; bases outside gene matches: 10. The CDR3, as DNA: TGTGCCCAAAAGGCAGGGGGAACCAATGAGCAGTTCTTC. Translation gives CAQKAGGTNEQFF. The full variable domain, completed using reference TRBV5-4 and TRBJ2-1, is ETGVTQSPTHLIKTRGQQVTLRCSSQSGHNTVSWYQQALGQGPQFIFQYYREEENGRGNFPPRFSGLQFPNYSSELNVNALELDDSALYLCAQKAGGTNEQFFGPGTRLTVL.

V and J are TRBV5-6 and TRBJ2-1; D not resolved. This CDR3 comprises 11 residues. V shed 4 bases and J shed 10 bases, with 9 bases lying between them. The germline gives CDR1 SGHDT, CDR2 YYEEEE. CDR3 sequence: CASSTLGEQFF. CDR3 nucleotides: TGTGCCAGCAGCACCCTCGGCGAGCAGTTCTTC.

This clone has only one observation. V usage is TRBV7-2 and J usage is TRBJ2-7; tentatively, D is TRBD2 (6 bases). Germline CDR1 and CDR2: SGHTA and FQGNSA. V lost 1 base to trimming and J lost 7 bases, with 11 bases between them. The CDR3 length is 13 residues. The CDR3 spells CASSLVSGDEQYF. CDR3 DNA: TGTGCCAGCAGCTTAGTTTCGGGAGATGAGCAGTACTTC.

The rearrangement uses TRBV19 and TRBJ1-2; 8 nucleotides line up with TRBD1. The germline V gene has CDR1 LNHDA and CDR2 SQIVND (reference sequence). Trimming took 3 bases from V and 8 from J; bases not matched to a gene: 2. CDR3 length equals 12 residues. CDR3 loop: CASSIRGQGYTF. CDR3 in DNA: TGTGCCAGTAGTATCAGGGGGCAAGGCTACACCTTC.